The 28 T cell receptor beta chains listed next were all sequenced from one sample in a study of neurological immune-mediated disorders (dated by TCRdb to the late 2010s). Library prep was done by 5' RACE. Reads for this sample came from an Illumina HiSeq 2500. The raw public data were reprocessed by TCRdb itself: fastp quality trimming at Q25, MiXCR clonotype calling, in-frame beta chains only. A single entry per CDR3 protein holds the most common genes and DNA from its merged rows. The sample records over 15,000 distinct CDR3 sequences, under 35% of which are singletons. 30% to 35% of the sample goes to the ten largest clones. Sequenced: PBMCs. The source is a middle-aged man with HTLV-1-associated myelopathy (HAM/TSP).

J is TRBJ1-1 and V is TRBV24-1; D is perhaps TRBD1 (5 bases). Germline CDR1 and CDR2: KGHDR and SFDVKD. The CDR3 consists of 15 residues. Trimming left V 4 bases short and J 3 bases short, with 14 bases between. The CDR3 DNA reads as TGTGCCACCAGTGACGGGCCAGGGAGCTACACTGAAGCTTTCTTT. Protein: CATSDGPGSYTEAFF.

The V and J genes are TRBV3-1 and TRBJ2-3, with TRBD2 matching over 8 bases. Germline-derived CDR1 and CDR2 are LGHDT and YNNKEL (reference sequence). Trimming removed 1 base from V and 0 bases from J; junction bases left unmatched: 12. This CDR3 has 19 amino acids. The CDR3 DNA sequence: TGTGCCAGCAGCCAAGTGGGCGGGGGGCCTTCGGGTAGCACAGATACGCAGTATTTT. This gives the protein CASSQVGGGPSGSTDTQYF.

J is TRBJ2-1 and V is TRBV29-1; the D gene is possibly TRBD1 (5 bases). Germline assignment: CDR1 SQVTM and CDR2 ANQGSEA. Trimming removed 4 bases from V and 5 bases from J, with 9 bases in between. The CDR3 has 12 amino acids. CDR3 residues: CSVGQPNNEQFF. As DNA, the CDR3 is TGCAGCGTTGGACAGCCGAACAATGAGCAGTTCTTC.

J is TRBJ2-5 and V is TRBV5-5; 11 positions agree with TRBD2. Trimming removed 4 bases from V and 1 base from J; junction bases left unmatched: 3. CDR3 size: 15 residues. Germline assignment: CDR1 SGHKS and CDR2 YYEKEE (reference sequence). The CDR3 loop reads CASSPGLAGQETQYF. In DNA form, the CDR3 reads TGTGCCAGCAGCCCAGGACTAGCGGGCCAAGAGACCCAGTACTTC.

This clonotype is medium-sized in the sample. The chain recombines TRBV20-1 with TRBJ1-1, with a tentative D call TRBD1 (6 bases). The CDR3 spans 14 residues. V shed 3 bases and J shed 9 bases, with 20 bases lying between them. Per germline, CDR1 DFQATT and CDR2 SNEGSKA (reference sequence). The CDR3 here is CSARATGGHGKAFF. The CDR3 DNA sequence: TGCAGTGCTAGGGCGACAGGAGGGCACGGCAAAGCTTTCTTT.

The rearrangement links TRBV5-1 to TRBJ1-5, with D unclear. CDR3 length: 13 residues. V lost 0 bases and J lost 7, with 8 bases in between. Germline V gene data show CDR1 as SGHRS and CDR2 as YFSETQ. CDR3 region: CASSLAPMQPQHF. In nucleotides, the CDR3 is TGCGCCAGCAGCTTGGCTCCTATGCAGCCCCAGCATTTT.

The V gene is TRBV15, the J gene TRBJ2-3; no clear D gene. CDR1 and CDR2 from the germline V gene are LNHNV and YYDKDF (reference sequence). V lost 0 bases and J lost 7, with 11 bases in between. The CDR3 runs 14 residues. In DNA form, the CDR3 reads TGTGCCACCAGCAGAGAGGAGTCAAGCCATACGCAGTATTTT. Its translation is CATSREESSHTQYF.

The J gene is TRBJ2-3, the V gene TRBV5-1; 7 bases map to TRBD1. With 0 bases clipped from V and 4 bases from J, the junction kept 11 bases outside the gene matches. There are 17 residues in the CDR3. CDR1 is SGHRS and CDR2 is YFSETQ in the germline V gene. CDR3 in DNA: TGCGCCAGCAGCTTGGAAGCCGGCAGGGGGTGGGCAGATACGCAGTATTTT. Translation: CASSLEAGRGWADTQYF.

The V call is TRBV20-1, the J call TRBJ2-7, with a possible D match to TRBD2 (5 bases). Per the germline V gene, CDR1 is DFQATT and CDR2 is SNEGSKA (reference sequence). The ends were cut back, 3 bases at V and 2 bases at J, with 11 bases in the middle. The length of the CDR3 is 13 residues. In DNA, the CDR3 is TGCAGTGCTAGTCGAGGGATACCCTACGAGCAGTACTTC. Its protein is CSASRGIPYEQYF.

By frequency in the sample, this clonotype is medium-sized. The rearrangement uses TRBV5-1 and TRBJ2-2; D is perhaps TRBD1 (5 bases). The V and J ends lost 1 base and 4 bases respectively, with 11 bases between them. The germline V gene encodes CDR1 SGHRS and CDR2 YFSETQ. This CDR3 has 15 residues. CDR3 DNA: TGCGCCAGCAGCTTGAGGGCAGGGTCCACCGGGGAGCTGTTTTTT. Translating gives CASSLRAGSTGELFF.

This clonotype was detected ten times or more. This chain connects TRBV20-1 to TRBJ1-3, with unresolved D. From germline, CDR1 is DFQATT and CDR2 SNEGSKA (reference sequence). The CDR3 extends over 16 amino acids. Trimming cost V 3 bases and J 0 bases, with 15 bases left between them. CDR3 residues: CSARYPHHTSGNTIYF. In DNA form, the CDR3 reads TGCAGTGCTAGGTATCCGCACCACACCTCTGGAAACACCATATATTTT.

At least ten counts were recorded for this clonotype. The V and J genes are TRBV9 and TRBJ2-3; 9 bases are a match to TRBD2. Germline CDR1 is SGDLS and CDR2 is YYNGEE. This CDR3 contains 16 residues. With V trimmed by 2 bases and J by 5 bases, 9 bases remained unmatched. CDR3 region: CASSVGGGAGEDTQYF. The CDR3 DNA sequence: TGTGCCAGCAGCGTCGGCGGGGGGGCCGGTGAAGATACGCAGTATTTT.

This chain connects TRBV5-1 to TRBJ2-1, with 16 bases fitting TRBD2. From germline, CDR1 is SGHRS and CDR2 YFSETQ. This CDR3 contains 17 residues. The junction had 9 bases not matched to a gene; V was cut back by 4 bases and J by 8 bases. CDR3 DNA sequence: TGCGCCAGCAGCAGCGAACCGGGACTAGCGGGAGGGGATGAGCAGTTCTTC. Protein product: CASSSEPGLAGGDEQFF.

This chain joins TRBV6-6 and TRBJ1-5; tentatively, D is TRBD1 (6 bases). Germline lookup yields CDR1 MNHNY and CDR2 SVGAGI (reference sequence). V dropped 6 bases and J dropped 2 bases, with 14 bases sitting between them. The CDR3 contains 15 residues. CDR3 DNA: TGTGCCAGCAGCCTGCGGGCAGGGGGCAATCAGCCCCAGCATTTT. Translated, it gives CASSLRAGGNQPQHF.

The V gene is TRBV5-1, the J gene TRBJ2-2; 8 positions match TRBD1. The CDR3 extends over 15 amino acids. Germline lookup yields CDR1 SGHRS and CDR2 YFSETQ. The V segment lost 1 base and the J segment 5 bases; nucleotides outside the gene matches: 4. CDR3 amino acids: CASSLWQGATGELFF. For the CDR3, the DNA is TGCGCCAGCAGCTTGTGGCAGGGGGCGACCGGGGAGCTGTTTTTT.

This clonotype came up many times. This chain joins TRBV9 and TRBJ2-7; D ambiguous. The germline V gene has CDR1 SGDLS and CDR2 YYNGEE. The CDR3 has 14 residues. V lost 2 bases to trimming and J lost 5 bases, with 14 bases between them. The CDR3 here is CASSVFGSRDEQYF. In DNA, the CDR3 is TGTGCCAGCAGCGTTTTCGGTAGCAGAGACGAGCAGTACTTC.

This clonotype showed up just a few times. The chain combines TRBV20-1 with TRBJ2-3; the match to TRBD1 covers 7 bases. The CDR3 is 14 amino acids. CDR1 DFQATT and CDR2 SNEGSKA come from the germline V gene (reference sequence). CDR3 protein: CSIRRDSLSDTQYF. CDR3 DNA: TGCTCAATCCGCCGGGACAGTCTCTCAGATACGCAGTATTTT.

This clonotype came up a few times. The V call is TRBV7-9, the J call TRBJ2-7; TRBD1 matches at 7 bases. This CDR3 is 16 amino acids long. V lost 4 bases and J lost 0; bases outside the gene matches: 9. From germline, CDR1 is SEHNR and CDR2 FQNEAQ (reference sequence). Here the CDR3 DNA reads TGTGCCAGCAGCTCACTGGGACAGCAGGCCTCCTACGAGCAGTACTTC. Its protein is CASSSLGQQASYEQYF.

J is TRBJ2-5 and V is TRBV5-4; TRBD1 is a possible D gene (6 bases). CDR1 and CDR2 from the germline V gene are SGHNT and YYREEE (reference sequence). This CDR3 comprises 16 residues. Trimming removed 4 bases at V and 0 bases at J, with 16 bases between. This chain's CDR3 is CASSTETDRYQETQYF. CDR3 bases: TGTGCCAGCAGCACCGAAACCGACAGGTACCAAGAGACCCAGTACTTC.

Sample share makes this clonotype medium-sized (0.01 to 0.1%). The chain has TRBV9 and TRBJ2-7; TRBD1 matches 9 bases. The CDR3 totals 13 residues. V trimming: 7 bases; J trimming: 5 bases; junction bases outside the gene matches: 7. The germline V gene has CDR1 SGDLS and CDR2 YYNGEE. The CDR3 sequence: CASGDRENDEQYF. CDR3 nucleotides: TGTGCCAGCGGGGACAGGGAAAATGACGAGCAGTACTTC.

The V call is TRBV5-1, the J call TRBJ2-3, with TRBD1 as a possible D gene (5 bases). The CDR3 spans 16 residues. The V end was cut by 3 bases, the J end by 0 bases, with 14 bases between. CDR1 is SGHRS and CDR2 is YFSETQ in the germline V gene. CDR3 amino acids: CASSYLTELSTDTQYF. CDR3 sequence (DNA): TGCGCCAGCAGCTACCTGACAGAGCTTAGCACAGATACGCAGTATTTT.

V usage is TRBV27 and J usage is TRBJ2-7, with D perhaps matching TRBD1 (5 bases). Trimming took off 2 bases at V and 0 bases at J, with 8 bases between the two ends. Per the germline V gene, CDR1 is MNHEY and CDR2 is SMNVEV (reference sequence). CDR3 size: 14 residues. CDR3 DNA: TGTGCCAGCAGTTTACAGGGAAGCTCCTACGAGCAGTACTTC. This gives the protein CASSLQGSSYEQYF.

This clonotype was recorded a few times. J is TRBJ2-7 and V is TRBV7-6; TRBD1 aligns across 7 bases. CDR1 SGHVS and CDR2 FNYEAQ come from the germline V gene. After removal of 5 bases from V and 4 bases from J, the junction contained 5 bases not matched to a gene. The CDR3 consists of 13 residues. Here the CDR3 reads CASSQKQGYEQYF. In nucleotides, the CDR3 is TGTGCCAGCAGCCAAAAACAGGGGTACGAGCAGTACTTC.

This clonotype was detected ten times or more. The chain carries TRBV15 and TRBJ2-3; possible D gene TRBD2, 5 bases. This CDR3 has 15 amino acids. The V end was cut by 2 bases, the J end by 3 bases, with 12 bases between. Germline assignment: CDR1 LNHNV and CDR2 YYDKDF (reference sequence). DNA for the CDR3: TGTGCCACCAGCAGATCGCGGGCCTATACAGATACGCAGTATTTT. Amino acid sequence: CATSRSRAYTDTQYF. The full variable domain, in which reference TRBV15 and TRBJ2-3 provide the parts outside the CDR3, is DAMVIQNPRYQVTQFGKPVTLSCSQTLNHNVMYWYQQKSSQAPKLLFHYYDKDFNNEADTPDNFQSRRPNTSFCFLDIRSPGLGDTAMYLCATSRSRAYTDTQYFGPGTRLTVL.

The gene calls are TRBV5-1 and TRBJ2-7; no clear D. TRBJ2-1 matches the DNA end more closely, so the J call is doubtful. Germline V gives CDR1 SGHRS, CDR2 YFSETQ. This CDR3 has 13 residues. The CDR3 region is CASSRDLGNEQFF. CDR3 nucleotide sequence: TGCGCCAGCAGCCGCGACTTGGGTAATGAGCAGTTCTTC.

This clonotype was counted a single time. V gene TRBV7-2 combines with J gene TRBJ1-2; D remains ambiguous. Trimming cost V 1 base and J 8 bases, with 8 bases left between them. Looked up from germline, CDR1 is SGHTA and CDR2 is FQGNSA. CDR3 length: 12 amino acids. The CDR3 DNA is TGTGCCAGCAGCTTAGGCGTTTGGGGCTACACCTTC. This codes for CASSLGVWGYTF.

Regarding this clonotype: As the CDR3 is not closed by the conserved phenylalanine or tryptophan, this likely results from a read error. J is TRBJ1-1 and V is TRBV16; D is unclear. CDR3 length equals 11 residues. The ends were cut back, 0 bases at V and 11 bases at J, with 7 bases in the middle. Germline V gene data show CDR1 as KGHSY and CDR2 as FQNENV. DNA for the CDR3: TGTGCCAGCAGCCAATCTGTGGAGGCTTTCTCT. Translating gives CASSQSVEAFS.

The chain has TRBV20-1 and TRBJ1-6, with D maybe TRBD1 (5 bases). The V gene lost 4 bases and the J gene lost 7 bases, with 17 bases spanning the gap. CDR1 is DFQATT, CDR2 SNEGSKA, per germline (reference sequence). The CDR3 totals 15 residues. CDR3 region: CSATPTVAGNSPLHF. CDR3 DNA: TGCAGTGCTACCCCGACTGTCGCAGGGAATTCACCCCTCCACTTT.